Listed below are T cell receptor beta chains from one sample, sequenced in a study of blood T cell repertoires in COVID-19. Some clones are missing from TCRdb's copy, which holds only in-frame ones; the method was immunoSEQ multiplex PCR. The data contain about 250,000 clones, more than 75% of them singletons. Sequenced material: peripheral blood. Receptors were obtained from an elderly woman with COVID-19, enrolled during active disease. The CDR3 runs from the conserved cysteine through the conserved F or W. D genes are given only for firm matches. Expanded clones are given a class, and other clones once, few, many or no size at all.

>-|TRBJ1-2|-|TRBV18
TGTGCCAGCTCACAGGACACAGGGACCTATGGCTACACCTTC
CASSQDTGTYGYTF
>-|TRBJ1-2|-|TRBV6-2/TRBV6-3
TGTGCCAGCAGTTACACAAACTATGGCTACACCTTC
CASSYTNYGYTF
>TRBD1|TRBJ1-4|-|TRBV10-3
TGTGCCATCAGCCGAGGACAGGGGGGAGAAAAACTGTTTTTT
CAISRGQGGEKLFF
>-|TRBJ1-4|few|TRBV5-1
TGCGCCAGCAGCCGGTCAGGGAAGTCGACTAATGAAAAACTGTTTTTT
CASSRSGKSTNEKLFF
>-|TRBJ2-5|-|TRBV2
TGTGCCAGCAGTGAAGGAGGAAAGGTGGAGACCCAGTACTTC
CASSEGGKVETQYF
>TRBD2|TRBJ2-1|few|TRBV7-2
TGTGCCAGCAGCCGGGACTACGGCAATGAGCAGTTCTTC
CASSRDYGNEQFF
>-|TRBJ2-2|-|TRBV5-8
TGTGCCAGCAGCTTCACCCCCCACAGGACAGAGAACACCGGGGAGCTGTTTTTT
CASSFTPHRTENTGELFF
>TRBD1|TRBJ1-5|-|TRBV3-1/TRBV3-2
TGTGCCAGCAGCCTTCAGGGGGCAAATCAGCCCCAGCATTTT
CASSLQGANQPQHF
>TRBD1|TRBJ1-2|-|TRBV15
TGTGCCACCAGCAGTAACCCGGGACAGTCCCAAGCTGGCTACACCTTC
CATSSNPGQSQAGYTF
>-|TRBJ2-4|-|TRBV7-2
TGTGCCAGCAGCCGCCGCTCCACAGCGGAAATGGGTAAAAACATTCAGTACTTC
CASSRRSTAEMGKNIQYF
>TRBD2|TRBJ2-5|-|TRBV5-1
TGCGCCAGCAGCCCCCGACTAGCGGGGGTAGAGACCCAGTACTTC
CASSPRLAGVETQYF
>-|TRBJ1-4|-|TRBV18
TGTGCCAGCTCGCCGGCGGGGGTCCCCAATGAAAAACTGTTTTTT
CASSPAGVPNEKLFF
>TRBD1|TRBJ1-1|-|TRBV2
TGTGCCAGCAGTAGGGACAGGGTTCGCACTGAAGCTTTCTTT
CASSRDRVRTEAFF
>-|TRBJ1-1|few|TRBV5-1
TGCGCCAGCAGCTTCGGGGGGACGAACACTGAAGCTTTCTTT
CASSFGGTNTEAFF
>-|TRBJ2-7|-|TRBV6-6
TGTGCCAGCAGTTCTCCGTGGGCGTACGAGCAGTACTTC
CASSSPWAYEQYF
>-|TRBJ2-5|-|TRBV15
TGTGCCACCAGCAGAGGGGGCGGTCAACAAGAGACCCAGTACTTC
CATSRGGGQQETQYF
>TRBD1|TRBJ2-3|few|TRBV28
TGTGCCAGCAGTTTATCGGGACAGGGAGTGATCGGAGATACGCAGTATTTT
CASSLSGQGVIGDTQYF
>-|TRBJ2-7|-|TRBV11-2
TGTGCCAGCAGCTTAGATCTCGACAGGCCCTACGAGCAGTACTTC
CASSLDLDRPYEQYF
>-|TRBJ2-3|-|TRBV5-6
TGTGCCAGCAGCTTGGGGATCAGCGGAGGCACAGATACGCAGTATTTT
CASSLGISGGTDTQYF
>-|TRBJ1-3|-|TRBV6-5
TGTGCCAGCCGCCCATCGGCTGGAAACACCATATATTTT
CASRPSAGNTIYF
>TRBD2|TRBJ2-2|-|TRBV6-5
TGTGCCAGCAGGAGCGGGGGGGCGAGGACCGGGGAGCTGTTTTTT
CASRSGGARTGELFF
>TRBD2|TRBJ2-3|-|TRBV5-1
TGCGCCAGCAGCTTGGGTCCCCTAGCGGGGGGGCAAGATACGCAGTATTTT
CASSLGPLAGGQDTQYF
>-|TRBJ1-1|-|TRBV5-1
TGCGCCAGCAGCCATGGGGCCTTAGGCGCTTTCTTT
CASSHGALGAFF
>-|TRBJ1-1|-|TRBV2
TGTGCCAGCAGTCAACAGGGAGACACTGAAGCTTTCTTT
CASSQQGDTEAFF
>TRBD1|TRBJ2-1|-|TRBV6-5
TGTGCCCTCAGGGGGCCGTACAATGAGCAGTTCTTC
CALRGPYNEQFF
>TRBD1|TRBJ2-7|-|TRBV5-4
TGTGCCAGCAGCACACGACAGGGGGGGAACTACGAGCAGTACTTC
CASSTRQGGNYEQYF
>TRBD1|TRBJ2-3|-|TRBV3-1/TRBV3-2
TGTGCCAGCACCTCGGGACAGGGGGCGACAGATACGCAGTATTTT
CASTSGQGATDTQYF
>TRBD1|TRBJ1-6|-|TRBV25-1
TGTGCCAGCAGATCGGACAGGGGAAATTCACCCCTCCACTTT
CASRSDRGNSPLHF
>-|TRBJ2-6|-|TRBV19
TGTGCCAGTAGACAGAGCTCTGGGGCCAACGTCCTGACTTTC
CASRQSSGANVLTF
>-|TRBJ1-5|-|TRBV19
TGTGCCAGTAGTTCATCCGCCGGGTATCAGCCCCAGCATTTT
CASSSSAGYQPQHF
>-|TRBJ2-1|-|TRBV18
TGTGCCAGCTCAACCCTGGGAGGGGGGACGAATGAGCAGTTCTTC
CASSTLGGGTNEQFF
>-|TRBJ2-1|-|TRBV7-9
TGTGCCAGCAGCTTAGCGGGGAGCTCCTACAATGAGCAGTTCTTC
CASSLAGSSYNEQFF
>TRBD1|TRBJ1-2|-|TRBV4-1
TGCGCCAGCAGCCAAGATGGGCAGGGGGCAATGGGGGGCTACACCTTC
CASSQDGQGAMGGYTF
>TRBD1|TRBJ1-1|-|TRBV19
TGTGCCAGTACCCCAATCGGGACAGCCGGCACTGAAGCTTTCTTT
CASTPIGTAGTEAFF
>-|TRBJ1-4|-|TRBV7-9
TGTGCCAGCAGCCCCTCCGAAAAACTGTTTTTT
CASSPSEKLFF
>-|TRBJ1-1|-|TRBV2
TGTGCCAGCAGAAAGAGTGAGGGCCAGCCCCAAGCTTTCTTT
CASRKSEGQPQAFF
>-|TRBJ2-5|-|TRBV5-4
TGTGCCAGCAGCCCTAACCCAGGGGGGCAAGAGACCCAGTACTTC
CASSPNPGGQETQYF
>TRBD2|TRBJ2-5|-|TRBV2
TGTGCCAGCAGTGACAGCGGGGGGGCCTATGAGACCCAGTACTTC
CASSDSGGAYETQYF
>TRBD1|TRBJ1-3|-|TRBV10-3
TGTGCCATCAGTGAGTCTACAGGGGCTGGAAACACCATATATTTT
CAISESTGAGNTIYF
>TRBD1|TRBJ2-7|-|TRBV5-1
TGCGCCAGCAGCTACGGGACAGGGTGGGCCGAGCAGTACTTC
CASSYGTGWAEQYF
>-|TRBJ1-1|-|TRBV3-1/TRBV3-2
TGTGCCAGCAGCCAAGGCGTTAACGGGGGCACTGAAGCTTTCTTT
CASSQGVNGGTEAFF
>TRBD2|TRBJ2-3|once|TRBV3-1/TRBV3-2
TGTGCCAGCAGCCAAGAGGCGCTAGCGGGGGGGCCATTACTTTCGGATACGCAGTATTTT
CASSQEALAGGPLLSDTQYF
>TRBD1|TRBJ2-6|-|TRBV28
TGTGCCAGCAGTACCGGGACAGGGGAAACTGGGGCCAACGTCCTGACTTTC
CASSTGTGETGANVLTF
>TRBD2|TRBJ2-3|-|TRBV10-1
TGCGCCAGCAGTGAGGGGGGACTAGGGGTCGCAGATACGCAGTATTTT
CASSEGGLGVADTQYF
>-|TRBJ1-6|-|TRBV14
TGTGCCAGCAGCCAGCCACACAGGAGCTCCTATAATTCACCCCTCCACTTT
CASSQPHRSSYNSPLHF
>TRBD1|TRBJ1-1|-|TRBV19
TGTGCCAGTAGTCCGGGACAGGGAAGGACTGAAGCTTTCTTT
CASSPGQGRTEAFF
>TRBD2|TRBJ2-1|-|TRBV3-1/TRBV3-2
TGTGCCAGCAGCCAGTACGGGACTAACCTTGAGCAGTTCTTC
CASSQYGTNLEQFF
>-|TRBJ2-3|-|TRBV6-5
TGTGCCAGTCTTCGGAGGTTCAACACAGATACGCAGTATTTT
CASLRRFNTDTQYF
>TRBD1|TRBJ2-5|once|TRBV5-1
TGCGCCAGCAGCTTCCAGGGGGCGGTGTGGGAGACCCAGTACTTC
CASSFQGAVWETQYF
>TRBD1|TRBJ2-4|-|TRBV6-4
TGTGCCAGCAGTGACCCCCACACTAGGGGGCGTTTGGTAGCCAAAAACATTCAGTACTTC
CASSDPHTRGRLVAKNIQYF
>TRBD1|TRBJ1-2|-|TRBV2
TGTGCCAGCCGGACAGGGATCAATAACTATGGCTACACCTTC
CASRTGINNYGYTF
>-|TRBJ2-3|-|TRBV7-3
TGTGCCAGCAGCGAGCAACCCGGTACGCAGTATTTT
CASSEQPGTQYF